This is a list of T cell receptor beta chains from one sample in a study of OX40 agonist ivuxolimab in advanced cancers. Sequencing used immunoSEQ multiplex PCR; TCRdb keeps in-frame clones, though not all of them. The sample has about 71,000 clones; about 81% are singletons. The material sequenced was CD4+ or CD8+ T cells sorted from blood, taken in a trial of the OX40 agonist ivuxolimab. The receptor set was obtained from an adult with an advanced solid tumor such as melanoma, head and neck, liver or kidney cancer. CDR3s include the opening cysteine and the closing phenylalanine or tryptophan. Fields, in order: D gene, V gene, clone size, J gene, CDR3 protein, CDR3 DNA. The D gene is left open where the match is weak. Size is omitted from some rows. Given values are once, few, many or a class for expanded clones.

D: -
V: TRBV11-3
size: once
J: TRBJ1-2
CDR3: CASSLGAHGYTF
DNA: TGTGCCAGCAGCTTAGGGGCCCATGGCTACACCTTC

D: -
V: TRBV7-2
size: -
J: TRBJ2-3
CDR3: CASSPQGSDTQYF
DNA: TGTGCCAGCAGCCCACAAGGTTCAGATACGCAGTATTTT

D: -
V: TRBV25-1
size: few
J: TRBJ1-2
CDR3: CASSGQYITATPNYGYTF
DNA: TGTGCCAGCAGTGGACAGTACATAACAGCGACCCCGAACTATGGCTACACCTTC

D: TRBD2
V: TRBV7-6
size: -
J: TRBJ2-5
CDR3: CASSFTSGRVWETQYF
DNA: TGTGCCAGCAGCTTCACTAGCGGGAGGGTGTGGGAGACCCAGTACTTC

D: -
V: TRBV13
size: few
J: TRBJ2-7
CDR3: CASSRSTYEQYF
DNA: TGTGCCAGCAGCCGATCGACCTACGAGCAGTACTTC

D: TRBD1
V: TRBV29-1
size: few
J: TRBJ2-7
CDR3: CSAVQGPPYEQYF
DNA: TGCAGCGCCGTACAGGGGCCCCCCTACGAGCAGTACTTC

D: -
V: TRBV11-2
size: -
J: TRBJ2-5
CDR3: CASSAGLGETQYF
DNA: TGTGCCAGCAGCGCCGGTCTGGGAGAGACCCAGTACTTC

D: -
V: TRBV28
size: -
J: TRBJ1-5
CDR3: CASSLGHSNQPQHF
DNA: TGTGCCAGCAGTCTAGGGCATAGCAATCAGCCCCAGCATTTT

D: -
V: TRBV6-1
size: -
J: TRBJ2-1
CDR3: CASSYTGYNEQFF
DNA: TGTGCCAGCAGTTATACAGGGTACAATGAGCAGTTCTTC

D: TRBD1
V: TRBV29-1
size: -
J: TRBJ2-1
CDR3: CSVEDQQGVGGGFF
DNA: TGCAGCGTTGAAGATCAACAGGGGGTAGGGGGTGGGTTCTTC

D: -
V: TRBV5-1
size: -
J: TRBJ1-3
CDR3: CASRDIPSGNTIYF
DNA: TGCGCCAGCAGAGACATTCCCTCTGGAAACACCATATATTTT

D: -
V: TRBV6-5
size: -
J: TRBJ1-1
CDR3: CASSYYEFGTEAFF
DNA: TGTGCCAGCAGTTACTATGAATTTGGCACTGAAGCTTTCTTT

D: -
V: TRBV28
size: -
J: TRBJ1-1
CDR3: CASSAPQYTEAFF
DNA: TGTGCCAGCAGCGCCCCTCAGTACACTGAAGCTTTCTTT

D: -
V: TRBV5-1
size: -
J: TRBJ1-1
CDR3: CASSFSGPTEAFF
DNA: TGCGCCAGCAGCTTTAGCGGTCCCACTGAAGCTTTCTTT

D: -
V: TRBV7-9
size: -
J: TRBJ1-2
CDR3: CASSPQMFGGYTF
DNA: TGTGCCAGCAGCCCTCAAATGTTCGGTGGCTACACCTTC